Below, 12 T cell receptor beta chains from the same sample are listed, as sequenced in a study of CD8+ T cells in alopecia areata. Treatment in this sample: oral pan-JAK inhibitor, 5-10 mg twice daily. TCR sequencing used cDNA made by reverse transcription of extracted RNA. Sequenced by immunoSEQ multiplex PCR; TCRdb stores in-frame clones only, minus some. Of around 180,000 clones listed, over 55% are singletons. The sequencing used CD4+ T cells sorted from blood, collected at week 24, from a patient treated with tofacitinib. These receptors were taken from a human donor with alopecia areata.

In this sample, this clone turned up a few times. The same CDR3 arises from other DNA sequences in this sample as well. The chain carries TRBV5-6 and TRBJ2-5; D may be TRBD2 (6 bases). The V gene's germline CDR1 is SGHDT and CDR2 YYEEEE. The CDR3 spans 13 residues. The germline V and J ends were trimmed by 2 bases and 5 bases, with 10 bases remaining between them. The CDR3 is CASSLGTAETQYF. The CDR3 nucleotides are TGTGCCAGCAGCTTAGGGACTGCGGAGACCCAGTACTTC. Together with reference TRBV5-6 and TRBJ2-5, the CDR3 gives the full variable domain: DAGVTQSPTHLIKTRGQQVTLRCSPKSGHDTVSWYQQALGQGPQFIFQYYEEEERQRGNFPDRFSGHQFPNYSSELNVNALLLGDSALYLCASSLGTAETQYFGPGTRLLVL.

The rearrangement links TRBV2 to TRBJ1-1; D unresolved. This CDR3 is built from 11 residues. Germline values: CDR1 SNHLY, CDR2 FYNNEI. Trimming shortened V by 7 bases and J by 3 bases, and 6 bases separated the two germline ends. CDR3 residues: CASIGDTEAFF. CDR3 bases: TGTGCCAGCATCGGGGACACTGAAGCTTTCTTT. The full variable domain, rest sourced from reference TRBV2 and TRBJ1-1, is EPEVTQTPSHQVTQMGQEVILRCVPISNHLYFYWYRQILGQKVEFLVSFYNNEISEKSEIFDDQFSVERPDGSNFTLKIRSTKLEDSAMYFCASIGDTEAFFGQGTRLTVV.

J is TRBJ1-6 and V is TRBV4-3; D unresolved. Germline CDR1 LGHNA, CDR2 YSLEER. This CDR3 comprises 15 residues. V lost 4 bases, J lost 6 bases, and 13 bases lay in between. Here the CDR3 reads CASSRLLEGNSPLHF. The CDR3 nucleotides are TGCGCCAGCAGCCGATTACTGGAGGGTAATTCACCCCTCCACTTT.

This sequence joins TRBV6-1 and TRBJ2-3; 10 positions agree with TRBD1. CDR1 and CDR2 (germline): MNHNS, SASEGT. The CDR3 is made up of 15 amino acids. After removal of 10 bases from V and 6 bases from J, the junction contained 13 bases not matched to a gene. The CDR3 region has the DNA TGTGCCACCAGCCGGGACAGGGGTATTTCGGATACGCAGTATTTT. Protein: CATSRDRGISDTQYF.

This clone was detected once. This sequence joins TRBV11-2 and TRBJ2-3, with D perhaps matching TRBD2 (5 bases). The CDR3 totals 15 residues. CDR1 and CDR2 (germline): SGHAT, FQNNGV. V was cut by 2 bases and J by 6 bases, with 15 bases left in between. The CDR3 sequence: CASSLSISRGDTQYF. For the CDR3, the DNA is TGTGCCAGCAGCTTAAGTATCTCTCGAGGGGATACGCAGTATTTT.

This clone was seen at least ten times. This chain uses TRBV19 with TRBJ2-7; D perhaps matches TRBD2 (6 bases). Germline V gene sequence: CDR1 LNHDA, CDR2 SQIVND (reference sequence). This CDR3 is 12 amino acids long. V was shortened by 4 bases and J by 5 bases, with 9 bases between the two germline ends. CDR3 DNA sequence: TGTGCCAGTAGTAGCGGGGCCAACGAGCAGTACTTC. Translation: CASSSGANEQYF.

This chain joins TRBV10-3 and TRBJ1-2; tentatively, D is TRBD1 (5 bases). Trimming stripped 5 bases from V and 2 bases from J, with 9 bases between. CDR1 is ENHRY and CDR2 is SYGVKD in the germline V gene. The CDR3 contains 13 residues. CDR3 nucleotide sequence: TGTGCCATCAGTTCCGACAGAAACTATGGCTACACCTTC. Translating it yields CAISSDRNYGYTF.

CDR3 coding DNA: TGTGCCAGCAGCCCAGTCGGGATCTATGGCTACACCTTC. Translating it yields CASSPVGIYGYTF. The rearrangement uses TRBV9 and TRBJ1-2; no reliable D call. V gave up 4 bases and J gave up 4 bases, with 11 bases separating them. Germline CDR1 and CDR2: SGDLS and YYNGEE. The CDR3 extends over 13 amino acids.

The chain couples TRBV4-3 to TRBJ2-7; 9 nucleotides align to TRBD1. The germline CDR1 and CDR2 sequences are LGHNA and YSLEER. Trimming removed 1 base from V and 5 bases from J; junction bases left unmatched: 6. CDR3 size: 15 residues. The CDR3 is CASSQGQGGADEQYF. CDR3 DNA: TGCGCCAGCAGCCAAGGACAGGGGGGAGCGGACGAGCAGTACTTC.

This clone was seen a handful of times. This chain's CDR3 is CASNLQGNTEAFF. CDR3 coding DNA: TGTGCCAGCAACCTTCAGGGGAACACTGAAGCTTTCTTT. This sequence joins TRBV7-9 and TRBJ1-1; tentative D call: TRBD1 (5 bases). The CDR3 runs to 13 residues. Germline CDR1 reads SEHNR; CDR2 reads FQNEAQ (reference sequence). V was pared by 7 bases and J by 1 base, with 10 bases between.

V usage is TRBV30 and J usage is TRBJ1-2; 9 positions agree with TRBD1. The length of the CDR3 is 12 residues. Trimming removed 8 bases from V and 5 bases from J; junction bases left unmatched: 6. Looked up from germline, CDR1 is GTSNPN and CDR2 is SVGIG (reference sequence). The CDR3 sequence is CARDRDWYGYTF. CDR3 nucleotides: TGTGCCCGGGACAGGGATTGGTATGGCTACACCTTC.

Here the CDR3 reads CAWTTDTRYGYTF. DNA of the CDR3: TGTGCCTGGACAACCGACACGCGCTATGGCTACACCTTC. This chain joins TRBV30 and TRBJ1-2, with D unresolved. V dropped 4 bases and J dropped 4 bases, with 13 bases sitting between them. Germline V gene lookup returns CDR1 GTSNPN and CDR2 SVGIG (reference sequence). This CDR3 is 13 amino acids long.